The entry below describes one TCR beta chain. The data are from a study of blood T cell repertoires in COVID-19. For the study at large: Acute and convalescent COVID-19 samples came from the United States, Italy and Spain. PBMCs, B-cell-depleted T cells, or T cells were the source of the cDNA or gDNA that made up the material.

How the authors handled the data: Reference gene primers were amplified, and this amplification served to estimate nucleated cell counts. Profiled with immunoSEQ multiplex PCR; TCRdb holds only in-frame clones, not every one. The V and J calls and clone size are taken from that table; D and trimming were inferred from the DNA. The table lists 250,000 to 350,000 clones, around 89% of them singletons. The ends lost 6 bases at V and 3 bases at J; junction bases unmatched: 5. CDR3 length: 14 amino acids. Per the germline V gene, CDR1 is LNHDA and CDR2 is SQIVND (reference sequence). The rearrangement links TRBV19 to TRBJ2-1; 7 positions match TRBD2. This receptor was taken from a man aged 25 to 40 with acute or convalescent COVID-19. Sequencing input: peripheral blood. Here the CDR3 reads CASSPSGYYNEQFF. The CDR3 DNA reads as TGTGCCAGTAGCCCTAGCGGTTACTACAATGAGCAGTTCTTC.